This T cell receptor (beta chain) was found in a study of beta chain features in type 1 diabetes. Study background: Healthy donors resembled patients in age, gender and cell yields. The study's findings and limits: Individuals with type 1 diabetes displayed fewer insertions and more deletions at VDJ junctions.

The V and J ends lost 3 bases and 2 bases respectively, with 11 bases between them. The CDR3 extends over 14 amino acids. The V gene's germline CDR1 is SGHDT and CDR2 YYEEEE. Every donor provided one heparinised blood draw, which averaged about 120 mL. About this clone itself: Its antigen is not identified.

The investigators reverse transcribed all of the isolated RNA, so they sequenced expressed TCRB transcripts. Sequenced by immunoSEQ multiplex PCR; TCRdb stores in-frame clones only, minus some. Of about 240,000 clones listed, 25% to 30% were seen once; the top ten hold approximately 4%. This sequence was found in a young man in good health. The chain has TRBV5-6 and TRBJ2-5; unclear D gene. The sample consisted of central memory CD4+ T cells from blood. CDR3 nucleotide sequence: TGTGCCAGCAGCTGGAGACCGAATCAAGAGACCCAGTACTTC. It yields the protein CASSWRPNQETQYF.